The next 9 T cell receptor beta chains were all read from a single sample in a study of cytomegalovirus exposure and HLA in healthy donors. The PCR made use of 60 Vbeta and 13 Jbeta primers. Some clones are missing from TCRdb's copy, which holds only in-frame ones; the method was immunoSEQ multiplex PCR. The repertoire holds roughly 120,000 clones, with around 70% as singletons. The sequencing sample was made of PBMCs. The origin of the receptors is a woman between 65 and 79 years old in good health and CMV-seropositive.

CDR3 coding DNA: TGTGCCAGCAGCAGACGAACAGGGATGAACACTGAAGCTTTCTTT. This translates into CASSRRTGMNTEAFF. V usage is TRBV11-2 and J usage is TRBJ1-1; D possibly corresponds to TRBD1 (6 bases). The CDR3 extends over 15 amino acids. Germline CDR1 is SGHAT and CDR2 is FQNNGV. V was cut by 5 bases and J by 0 bases, with 13 bases left in between. Full variable domain (remainder filled in from reference TRBV11-2 and TRBJ1-1): EAGVAQSPRYKIIEKRQSVAFWCNPISGHATLYWYQQILGQGPKLLIQFQNNGVVDDSQLPKDRFSAERLKGVDSTLKIQPAKLEDSAVYLCASSRRTGMNTEAFFGQGTRLTVV.

Here the CDR3 reads CASGGLVANTGELFF. The CDR3, as DNA: TGTGCCAGCGGCGGTTTAGTCGCGAACACCGGGGAGCTGTTTTTT. The chain recombines TRBV7-9 with TRBJ2-2; D call uncertain. The germline CDR1 and CDR2 sequences are SEHNR and FQNEAQ (reference sequence). V lost 8 bases and J lost 0, with 13 bases in between. The CDR3 has 15 amino acids.

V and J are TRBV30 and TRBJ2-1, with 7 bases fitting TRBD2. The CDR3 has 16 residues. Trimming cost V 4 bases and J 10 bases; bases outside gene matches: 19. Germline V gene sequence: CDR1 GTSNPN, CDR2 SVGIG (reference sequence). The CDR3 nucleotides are TGTGCCTGGACCACTAGGGGACTATTGGGGGTGGGGGAGCAGTTCTTC. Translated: CAWTTRGLLGVGEQFF.

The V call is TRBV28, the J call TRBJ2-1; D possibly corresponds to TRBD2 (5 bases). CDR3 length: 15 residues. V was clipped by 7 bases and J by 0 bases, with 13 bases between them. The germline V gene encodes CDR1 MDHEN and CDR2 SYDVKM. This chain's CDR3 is CASIQRFSSYNEQFF. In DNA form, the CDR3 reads TGTGCCAGCATTCAGCGGTTTAGCTCCTACAATGAGCAGTTCTTC. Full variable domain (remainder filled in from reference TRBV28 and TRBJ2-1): DVKVTQSSRYLVKRTGEKVFLECVQDMDHENMFWYRQDPGLGLRLIYFSYDVKMKEKGDIPEGYSVSREKKERFSLILESASTNQTSMYLCASIQRFSSYNEQFFGPGTRLTVL.

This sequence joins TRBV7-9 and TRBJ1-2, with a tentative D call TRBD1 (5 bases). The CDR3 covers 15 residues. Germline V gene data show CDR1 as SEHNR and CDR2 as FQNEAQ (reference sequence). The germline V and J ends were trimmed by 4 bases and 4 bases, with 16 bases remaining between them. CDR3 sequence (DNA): TGTGCCAGCAGCTCCCGAGTAGGGGATGGCTATGGCTACACCTTC. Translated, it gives CASSSRVGDGYGYTF.

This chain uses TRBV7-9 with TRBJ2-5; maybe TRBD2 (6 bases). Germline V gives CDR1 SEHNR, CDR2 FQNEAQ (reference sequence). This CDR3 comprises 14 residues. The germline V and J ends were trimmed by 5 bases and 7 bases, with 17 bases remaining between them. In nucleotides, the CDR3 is TGTGCCAGCAGCGAGCGGGTGGGGACCGGGACCCAGTACTTC. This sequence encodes CASSERVGTGTQYF.

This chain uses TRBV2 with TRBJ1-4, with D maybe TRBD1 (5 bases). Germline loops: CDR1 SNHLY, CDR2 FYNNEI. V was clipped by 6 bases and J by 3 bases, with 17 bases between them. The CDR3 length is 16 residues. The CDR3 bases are TGTGCCAGCAGCCCATGGGGGGAGGAAGCTAATGAAAAACTGTTTTTT. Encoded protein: CASSPWGEEANEKLFF.

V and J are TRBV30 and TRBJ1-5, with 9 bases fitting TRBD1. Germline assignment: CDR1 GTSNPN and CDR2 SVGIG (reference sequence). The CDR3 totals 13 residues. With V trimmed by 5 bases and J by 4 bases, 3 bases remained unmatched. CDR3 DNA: TGTGCCTGGGGGGGACAGGGTAATCAGCCCCAGCATTTT. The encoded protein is CAWGGQGNQPQHF.

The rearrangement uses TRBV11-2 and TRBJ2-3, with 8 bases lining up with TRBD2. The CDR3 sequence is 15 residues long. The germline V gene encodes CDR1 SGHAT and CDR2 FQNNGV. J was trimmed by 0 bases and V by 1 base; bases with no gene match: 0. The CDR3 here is CASSLGGGSTDTQYF. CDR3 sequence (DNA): TGTGCCAGCAGCTTAGGCGGGGGGAGCACAGATACGCAGTATTTT.